The rows below give T cell receptor beta chains drawn from one sample of a study of CD8 T cells in ankylosing spondylitis. TCRdb reprocessed the 5' RACE reads with MiXCR, giving one entry per CDR3 protein. Of tens of thousands of distinct CDR3 sequences listed, 5.3% are singletons. Sequencing was carried out using blood, either unsorted or a sorted T cell fraction (not recorded which). The receptor source for this set is a male donor with ankylosing spondylitis or in good health (not recorded which). CDR3s include the opening cysteine and the closing phenylalanine or tryptophan. The D gene is left open where the match is weak. The size entry is marked missing in some rows and otherwise reads once, few, many or a size class.

D: NA; V: TRBV3-1; size: many; J: TRBJ2-3; DNA: TGTGCCAGCAGCCAAGATAGACTAGTTGTAGATACGCAGTATTTT; CDR3: CASSQDRLVVDTQYF
D: TRBD1; V: TRBV4-1; size: many; J: TRBJ2-1; DNA: TGCGCCAGCAGCCCCAAGCCGGGACAGGGCTCCAATGAGCAGTTCTTC; CDR3: CASSPKPGQGSNEQFF
D: NA; V: TRBV6-5; size: many; J: TRBJ1-5; DNA: TGTGCCAGCAGTTACTACAGAGATCAGCCCCAGCATTTT; CDR3: CASSYYRDQPQHF
D: NA; V: TRBV20-1; size: many; J: TRBJ2-5; DNA: TGCAGTGCTAGGGGCGGAGAGACCCAGTACTTC; CDR3: CSARGGETQYF
D: NA; V: TRBV18; size: many; J: TRBJ1-6; DNA: TGTGCCAGCTCACCCCAACAGTCCTCGGAAAATTCACCCCTCCACTTT; CDR3: CASSPQQSSENSPLHF
D: TRBD1; V: TRBV20-1; size: many; J: TRBJ1-1; DNA: TGCAGTGCTAGAACGGGACAGGGGGTTTACGAAGCTTTCTTT; CDR3: CSARTGQGVYEAFF
D: TRBD1; V: TRBV29-1; size: many; J: TRBJ2-3; DNA: TGCAGCGTTATGGGGACAGGGGGCTTTACAGATACGCAGTATTTT; CDR3: CSVMGTGGFTDTQYF
D: TRBD2; V: TRBV4-1; size: many; J: TRBJ2-1; DNA: TGCGCCAGCAGCCTTCGAAGCGGGGGGGAATACAATGAGCAGTTCTTC; CDR3: CASSLRSGGEYNEQFF
D: NA; V: TRBV24-1; size: many; J: TRBJ2-2; DNA: TGTGCCACCAGTGATCCGGTTTCTACCGGGGAGCTGTTTTTT; CDR3: CATSDPVSTGELFF
D: NA; V: TRBV30; size: many; J: TRBJ1-2; DNA: TGTGCCTGGTCGACAGCCTATGGCTACACCTTC; CDR3: CAWSTAYGYTF
D: TRBD2; V: TRBV4-2; size: many; J: TRBJ2-1; DNA: TGTGCCAGCAGCTCGACTAGCGGGGGAGTCAACAATGAGCAGTTCTTC; CDR3: CASSSTSGGVNNEQFF
D: NA; V: TRBV19; size: NA; J: TRBJ1-5; DNA: TGTGCCAGTAGCTCTGAAAGCAATCAGCCCCAGCATTTT; CDR3: CASSSESNQPQHF
D: TRBD1; V: TRBV6-1; size: many; J: TRBJ2-3; DNA: TGTGCCAGCAGTAAGAGAGAGGGGGCTAGCACAGATACGCAGTATTTT; CDR3: CASSKREGASTDTQYF
D: TRBD1; V: TRBV5-1; size: many; J: TRBJ1-5; DNA: TGCGCCAGCAGACCCGGCACAGGGGACAATCAGCCCCAGCATTTT; CDR3: CASRPGTGDNQPQHF
D: TRBD2; V: TRBV12-3/TRBV12-4; size: many; J: TRBJ2-2; DNA: TGTGCCAGCAGTTTAACGGGGGGACCGAACACCGGGGAGCTGTTTTTT; CDR3: CASSLTGGPNTGELFF
D: NA; V: TRBV30; size: many; J: TRBJ2-1; DNA: TGTGCCTGGAGTTACGGTAGCCTACAGTTCTTC; CDR3: CAWSYGSLQFF
D: NA; V: TRBV12-3/TRBV12-4; size: many; J: TRBJ2-3; DNA: TGTGCCAGCAGTTTAAAGAGAGGGGTGGATACGCAGTATTTT; CDR3: CASSLKRGVDTQYF
D: NA; V: TRBV23-1; size: many; J: TRBJ2-7; DNA: TGCGCCAGCAGTCAATCCCCCCACTCGGGGGACAAGGCCTACGAGCAGTACTTC; CDR3: CASSQSPHSGDKAYEQYF
D: NA; V: TRBV4-2; size: many; J: TRBJ2-6; DNA: TGTGCCAGCAGCCAAGATATCTCTGGGGCCAACGTCCTGACTTTC; CDR3: CASSQDISGANVLTF
D: TRBD1; V: TRBV24-1; size: many; J: TRBJ1-1; DNA: TGTGCCACCAGTGGCCCGGGACAGGGGGCGAACACTGAAGCTTTCTTT; CDR3: CATSGPGQGANTEAFF
D: NA; V: TRBV5-1; size: many; J: TRBJ1-1; DNA: TGCGCCAGCAGCTTGGACGGGGTTGGGAACACTGAAGCTTTCTTT; CDR3: CASSLDGVGNTEAFF
D: NA; V: TRBV11-2; size: many; J: TRBJ2-3; DNA: TGTGCCAGCAGCTTCGCTCGGGGTAGCACAGATACGCAGTATTTT; CDR3: CASSFARGSTDTQYF
D: TRBD2; V: TRBV20-1; size: many; J: TRBJ2-5; DNA: TGCAGTGCTCAACCCCTACTAGCGGGGGTTGAGACCCAGTACTTC; CDR3: CSAQPLLAGVETQYF
D: NA; V: TRBV12-3/TRBV12-4; size: many; J: TRBJ1-1; DNA: TGTGCCAGCAGTTTATACGGCGAGAACACTGAAGCTTTCTTT; CDR3: CASSLYGENTEAFF
D: TRBD1; V: TRBV5-1; size: many; J: TRBJ1-1; DNA: TGCGCCAGCAGCTTTGGACAGGGGTGGATGAACACTGAAGCTTTCTTT; CDR3: CASSFGQGWMNTEAFF
D: NA; V: TRBV5-1; size: many; J: TRBJ2-2; DNA: TGCGCCAGCACCCTCACGGCCGTAGCGAACACCGGGGAGCTGTTTTTT; CDR3: CASTLTAVANTGELFF
D: NA; V: TRBV12-3/TRBV12-4; size: many; J: TRBJ1-5; DNA: TGTGCCAGCAGTTTGGAGTTAGGGAGGCCCCAGCATTTT; CDR3: CASSLELGRPQHF
D: TRBD2; V: TRBV11-2; size: few; J: TRBJ2-5; DNA: TGTGCCAGCAGCTGGCCCCGACTAGCGGGGGGGAGTGTTAAGGAGACCCAGTACTTC; CDR3: CASSWPRLAGGSVKETQYF
D: NA; V: TRBV19; size: many; J: TRBJ2-7; DNA: TGTGCCAGTAGTCCCGCCAGTCGACAGGACTCCTACGAGCAGTACTTC; CDR3: CASSPASRQDSYEQYF
D: TRBD1; V: TRBV28; size: many; J: TRBJ1-4; DNA: TGTGCCAGCAGGCCGACAGGGGGAGGTGAAAAACTGTTTTTT; CDR3: CASRPTGGGEKLFF
D: NA; V: TRBV12-3/TRBV12-4; size: many; J: TRBJ2-3; DNA: TGTGCCAGTCACTCCAGCACAGATACGCAGTATTTT; CDR3: CASHSSTDTQYF
D: TRBD1; V: TRBV29-1; size: many; J: TRBJ1-2; DNA: TGCAGCGGGACAGGGAGTTACGGCGATGGCTACACCTTC; CDR3: CSGTGSYGDGYTF
D: NA; V: TRBV12-3/TRBV12-4; size: many; J: TRBJ1-1; DNA: TGTGCCAGCAGTTTAGACCGGGACACCGCAAAAGCTTTCTTT; CDR3: CASSLDRDTAKAFF
D: NA; V: TRBV12-3/TRBV12-4; size: NA; J: TRBJ2-4; DNA: TGTGCCAGCAGCACTGGGACCGGCATTCAGTACTTC; CDR3: CASSTGTGIQYF
D: NA; V: TRBV12-3/TRBV12-4; size: NA; J: TRBJ1-1; DNA: TGTGCCAGCAGTTTAGCCACAGACAGTGAAGCTTTCTTT; CDR3: CASSLATDSEAFF
D: NA; V: TRBV12-3/TRBV12-4; size: once; J: TRBJ1-5; DNA: TGTGCCAGCAGTTTCGCAGACCTGAATCAGCCCCAGCATTTT; CDR3: CASSFADLNQPQHF
D: NA; V: TRBV28; size: many; J: TRBJ2-7; DNA: TGTGCCAGCATCGGATTTAGTTACGAGCAGTACTTC; CDR3: CASIGFSYEQYF
D: NA; V: TRBV12-3/TRBV12-4; size: many; J: TRBJ2-7; DNA: TGTGCCAGCGGGGTCGACTACGAGCAGTACTTC; CDR3: CASGVDYEQYF
D: NA; V: TRBV6-1; size: many; J: TRBJ2-1; DNA: TGTGCCAGCAGTGAAGCTGAGACAGACATTCGCAATGAGCAGTTCTTC; CDR3: CASSEAETDIRNEQFF
D: NA; V: TRBV20-1; size: many; J: TRBJ2-7; DNA: TGCAGTGCTAGGGAACAGGAGAGGAGTTCCTACGAGCAGTACTTC; CDR3: CSAREQERSSYEQYF
D: NA; V: TRBV12-3/TRBV12-4; size: many; J: TRBJ2-1; DNA: TGTGCCAGCAGTTTGCACGAGGAGGGTGAGCAGTTCTTC; CDR3: CASSLHEEGEQFF
D: NA; V: TRBV20-1; size: many; J: TRBJ1-1; DNA: TGCAGTGCTAAGGCAGGGTTCATGAACACTGAAGCTTTCTTT; CDR3: CSAKAGFMNTEAFF
D: NA; V: TRBV12-3/TRBV12-4; size: many; J: TRBJ2-2; DNA: NA; CDR3: CASILGHHLGELFF
D: NA; V: TRBV12-3/TRBV12-4; size: many; J: TRBJ1-1; DNA: TGTGCCAGCACCACAGGGTTTACTGAAGCTTTCTTT; CDR3: CASTTGFTEAFF
D: TRBD2; V: TRBV20-1; size: many; J: TRBJ2-1; DNA: TGCAGTGCTAGAGATTCTAGCGGATACAATGAGCAGTTCTTC; CDR3: CSARDSSGYNEQFF
D: NA; V: TRBV11-2; size: many; J: TRBJ2-5; DNA: TGTGCCAGCAGCTTGGGGCAGGAGACCCAGTACTTC; CDR3: CASSLGQETQYF
D: TRBD1; V: TRBV6-1; size: many; J: TRBJ1-5; DNA: TGTGCCAGCAGAACCGGGACAGATGAGGATCAGCCCCAGCATTTT; CDR3: CASRTGTDEDQPQHF
D: NA; V: TRBV7-9; size: many; J: TRBJ1-1; DNA: TGTGCCAGCAGCTCAAGCCTTAGAGGGGACACTGAAGCTTTCTTT; CDR3: CASSSSLRGDTEAFF
D: NA; V: TRBV9; size: many; J: TRBJ2-2; DNA: TGTGCCAGCAGCGTATTCAACACCGGGGAGCTGTTTTTT; CDR3: CASSVFNTGELFF
D: TRBD1; V: TRBV5-1; size: many; J: TRBJ1-1; DNA: TGCGCCAGCAGCAGAGGGGGCGACAGCCCAGCTTTCTTT; CDR3: CASSRGGDSPAFF
D: NA; V: TRBV5-1; size: many; J: TRBJ1-2; DNA: TGCGCCAGCAGCGGGGGGGCAGAAAACTATGGCTACACCTTC; CDR3: CASSGGAENYGYTF
D: NA; V: TRBV7-9; size: few; J: TRBJ2-3; DNA: TGTGCCAGCGGCAGCAGGGCCACCCTGGCATATACGCAGTATTTT; CDR3: CASGSRATLAYTQYF
D: NA; V: TRBV7-2; size: many; J: TRBJ1-2; DNA: TGTGCCAGCAGCCCCCGGGACGGCCGATATGGCTACACTTTC; CDR3: CASSPRDGRYGYTF
D: NA; V: TRBV30; size: many; J: TRBJ2-2; DNA: TGTGCCTGGAGTGTTTATTCCCCGAACACCGGGGAGCTGTTTTTT; CDR3: CAWSVYSPNTGELFF
D: TRBD2; V: TRBV7-9; size: few; J: TRBJ2-7; DNA: TGTGCCAGCAGGGGCGAGGCGGGGGGTTCCTACGAGCAGTACTTC; CDR3: CASRGEAGGSYEQYF
D: TRBD1; V: TRBV20-1; size: few; J: TRBJ1-1; DNA: TGCTGTGCTAGTCTGGGCAGGGGGACGGTCGCGAACACTGAAGCTTTCTTT; CDR3: CCASLGRGTVANTEAFF
D: TRBD1; V: TRBV19; size: many; J: TRBJ2-2; DNA: TGTGCCAGTAGTATGAGGACAGGGCGTGGAAGGGCGAACACCGGGGAGCTGTTTTTT; CDR3: CASSMRTGRGRANTGELFF
D: NA; V: TRBV5-1; size: many; J: TRBJ1-5; DNA: TGCGCCAGCAGCTTGGCCGGCGGTACCGTCGGGCAGCCCCAGCATTTT; CDR3: CASSLAGGTVGQPQHF
D: TRBD1; V: TRBV5-1; size: many; J: TRBJ2-7; DNA: TGCGCCAGCAGCCTAGGGACAGGGGGCAACTACGAGCAGTACTTC; CDR3: CASSLGTGGNYEQYF
D: NA; V: TRBV10-3; size: many; J: TRBJ2-5; DNA: TGTGCCTCCAATATGGGGTGGCAAGAGACCCAGTACTTC; CDR3: CASNMGWQETQYF